This entry describes one T cell receptor (beta chain). This sample is drawn from a study of blood T cell repertoires in COVID-19. Profiling relied on immunoSEQ multiplex PCR, and the TCRdb table lists in-frame clones only, not all of them. This sample has over 100,000 clones, with around 80% found just once. From germline, CDR1 is MNHEY and CDR2 SMNVEV (reference sequence). V was pared by 0 bases and J by 2 bases, with 8 bases between. The CDR3 extends over 14 amino acids. The sequence derives from a woman of 80 years or more with active or convalescent COVID-19. The rearrangement joins TRBV27 to TRBJ2-7; D is undetermined. The sequenced sample consisted of peripheral blood. This CDR3 reads CASSLSHLAYEQYF. The CDR3 DNA is TGTGCCAGCAGTTTATCGCACCTAGCCTACGAGCAGTACTTC.